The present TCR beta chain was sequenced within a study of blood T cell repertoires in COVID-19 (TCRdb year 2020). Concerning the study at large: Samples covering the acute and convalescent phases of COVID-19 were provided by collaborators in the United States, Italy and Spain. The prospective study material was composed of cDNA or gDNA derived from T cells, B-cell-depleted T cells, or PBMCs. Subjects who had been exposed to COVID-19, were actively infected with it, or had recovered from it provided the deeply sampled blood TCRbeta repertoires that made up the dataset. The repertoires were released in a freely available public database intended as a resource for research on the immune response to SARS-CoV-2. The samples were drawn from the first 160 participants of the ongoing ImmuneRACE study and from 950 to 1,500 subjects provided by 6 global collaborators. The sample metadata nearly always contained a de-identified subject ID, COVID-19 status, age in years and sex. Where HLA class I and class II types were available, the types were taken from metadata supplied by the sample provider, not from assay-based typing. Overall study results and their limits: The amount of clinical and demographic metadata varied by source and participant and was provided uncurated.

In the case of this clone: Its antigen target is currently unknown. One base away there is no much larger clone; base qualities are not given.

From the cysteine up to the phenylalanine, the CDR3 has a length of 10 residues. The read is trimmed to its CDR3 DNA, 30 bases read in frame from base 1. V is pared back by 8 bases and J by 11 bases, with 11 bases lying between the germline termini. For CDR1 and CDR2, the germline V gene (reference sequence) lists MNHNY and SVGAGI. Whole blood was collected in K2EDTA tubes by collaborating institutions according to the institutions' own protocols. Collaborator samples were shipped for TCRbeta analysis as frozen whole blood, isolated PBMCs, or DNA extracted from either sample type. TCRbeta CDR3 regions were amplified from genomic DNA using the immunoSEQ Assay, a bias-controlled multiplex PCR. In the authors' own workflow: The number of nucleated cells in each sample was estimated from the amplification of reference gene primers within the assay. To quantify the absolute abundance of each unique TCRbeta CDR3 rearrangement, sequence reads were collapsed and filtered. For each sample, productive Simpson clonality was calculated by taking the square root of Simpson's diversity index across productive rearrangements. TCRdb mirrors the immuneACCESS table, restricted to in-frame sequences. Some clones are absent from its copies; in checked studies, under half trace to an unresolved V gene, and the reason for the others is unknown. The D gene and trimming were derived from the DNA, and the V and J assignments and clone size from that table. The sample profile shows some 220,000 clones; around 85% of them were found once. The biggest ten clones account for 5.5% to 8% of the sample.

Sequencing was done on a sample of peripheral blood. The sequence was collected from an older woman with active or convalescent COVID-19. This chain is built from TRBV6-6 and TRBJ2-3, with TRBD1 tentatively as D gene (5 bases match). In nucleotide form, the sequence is TGTGCCAGCGGGTGGGGCTTGCAGTATTTT. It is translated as CASGWGLQYF.